These T cell receptor beta chains were read from a single sample in a study of post-analysis software for immune sequencing data. TCRdb fed the PCR reads into MiXCR, producing one record per CDR3 protein. The profile shows some 890,000 distinct CDR3 sequences, under 70% of them singletons. Sample: blood. The receptors here all came from a girl aged 5 to 17 with multiple sclerosis. The CDR3 runs from the conserved cysteine through the conserved F or W. D genes are given only for firm matches. Only some rows state a clone size, as once, few, many or a class for expanded clones.

clone_size d_call j_call v_call cdr3_nt cdr3_aa
. . TRBJ1-1 TRBV29-1 TGCAGCGTTGAAGAGCATGCCAACACTGAAGCTTTCTTT CSVEEHANTEAFF
. . TRBJ1-1 TRBV7-9 TGTGCCAGCAGCCGCCTGACAGGAACTGAAGCTTTCTTT CASSRLTGTEAFF
few TRBD1 TRBJ2-7 TRBV7-8 TGTGCCAGCAGCTTCGACAGGGCTAACGAGCAGTACTTC CASSFDRANEQYF
. . TRBJ2-5 TRBV6-5 TGTGCCAGCAGTTACGCGTGGGGGACCCAGTACTTC CASSYAWGTQYF
. . TRBJ2-3 TRBV5-1 TGCGCCAGCGAGAGTACAGTGGGCGCAGATACGCAGTATTTT CASESTVGADTQYF
. . TRBJ1-6 TRBV7-8 TGTGCCAGCAGCTTAGTTGAGAGTATTGCTTCACCCCTCCACTTT CASSLVESIASPLHF
few . TRBJ1-1 TRBV29-1 TGCAGCGTCAAAGGGACTACTGAAGCTTTCTTT CSVKGTTEAFF
. TRBD2 TRBJ2-1 TRBV29-1 TGCAGCGTTGTCCGAGCGGGAGGTAGGAGTGAGCAGTTCTTC CSVVRAGGRSEQFF
. . TRBJ2-3 TRBV7-6 TGTGCCAGCAGCTCAGGGGTGTTACGGGGGGTTATCGCAGATACGCAGTATTTT CASSSGVLRGVIADTQYF
. TRBD1 TRBJ1-2 TRBV6-6 TGTGCCAGCAGTTACGGCCCCCGGGACAGTTATGGCTACACCTTC CASSYGPRDSYGYTF
few TRBD1 TRBJ2-5 TRBV24-1 TGTGCCACCAGCAGCACTACAGGGGGCTCAGAGACCCAGTACTTC CATSSTTGGSETQYF
few TRBD2 TRBJ2-4 TRBV20-1 TGCAGTGCTAGAGAGTTGGGAGGGGCGGGCAAAAACATTCAGTACTTC CSARELGGAGKNIQYF
few . TRBJ2-1 TRBV7-2 TGTGCCAGCAGCTTACGGGAAACCGCGCAGTTCTTC CASSLRETAQFF
. . TRBJ2-7 TRBV20-1 TGCAGTGCTTGGGACACCTACGAGCAGTACTTC CSAWDTYEQYF
. . TRBJ1-1 TRBV7-2 TGTGCCAGCAGCTTAGTGGTCAACTTGAACACTGAAGCTTTCTTT CASSLVVNLNTEAFF
few . TRBJ2-3 TRBV29-1 TGCAGCGTTGTAGGACGCACAGATACGCAGTATTTT CSVVGRTDTQYF
. . TRBJ1-6 TRBV20-1 TGCAGTGCTAGTTGGGGGAATAATTCACCCCTCCACTTT CSASWGNNSPLHF
. TRBD1 TRBJ2-7 TRBV7-2 TGTGCCAGCAGCCGGGACAGGGCTGCCGGTGAGCAGTACTTC CASSRDRAAGEQYF
few . TRBJ2-7 TRBV12-3/TRBV12-4 TGTGCCAGCAGTTATCTAACAGACCTACCCTACGAGCAGTACTTC CASSYLTDLPYEQYF
. . TRBJ1-2 TRBV6-5 TGTGCCAGCAGTTACATCCGACACGATGGCTGCACCTTC CASSYIRHDGCTF
few TRBD1 TRBJ1-2 TRBV5-1 TGCGCCATCCTGACAGGGGCTAATGGCTACACCTTC CAILTGANGYTF
. TRBD1 TRBJ1-1 TRBV7-3 TGTGCCAGCAGCTTGCTTGGACAGGGGGCTGACACTGAAGCTTTCTTT CASSLLGQGADTEAFF
few . TRBJ2-5 TRBV5-4 TGTGCCAGCAGCTTGGTGGTAGACGTGGAGACCCAGTACTTC CASSLVVDVETQYF
. TRBD1 TRBJ2-5 TRBV29-1 TGCAGCGCCCCACAGGGGGAACAAGAGACCCAGTACTTC CSAPQGEQETQYF
. TRBD2 TRBJ2-3 TRBV7-6 TGTGCCAGCAGCCCCGGGACTAGCAGTTCTCCTGACACAGATACGCAGTATTTT CASSPGTSSSPDTDTQYF
few . TRBJ1-2 TRBV5-5 TGTGCCAGCAGCTCTCAGTCCTCTTCGGCCACCTTC CASSSQSSSATF
. TRBD2 TRBJ2-5 TRBV29-1 TGCAGCGTGCGGGGGGCAGGACGCCAAGAGACCCAGTACTTC CSVRGAGRQETQYF